The present TCR beta chain was sequenced within a study of T cell changes during pregnancy in multiple sclerosis (dated by TCRdb to the late 2010s). General notes on the study: The study looked at changes in the T cell repertoire across pregnancy in women with multiple sclerosis.

With regard to this clone: Its cognate antigen has yet to be identified. Base qualities are missing; no much larger clone stands one base away.

The library came from the immunoSEQ multiplex PCR assay. Drawn from immuneACCESS, this table holds only the in-frame rearrangements with V and J called that TCRdb kept. Clones are partly lost; checked studies trace under half to an unresolved V gene and leave the rest unexplained. The sample table records about 110,000 clones; just over 90% of these occur just once. The ten largest account for 3% to 3.5% of the sample. Relative to germline, V is missing 0 bases and J is missing 4 bases, with 8 bases of the junction outside any gene match. The CDR3 sequence holds 16 residues, the cysteine and phenylalanine included. Of all the DNA, just the CDR3 is kept, 48 bases in frame from base 1. The germline V gene specifies SGHRS as CDR1 and YFSETQ as CDR2.

This specimen was peripheral blood, taken after pregnancy. The V and J genes are TRBV5-1 and TRBJ2-7; the junction holds 9 bases that match TRBD2. The sequence derives from a female donor with multiple sclerosis, enrolled in a pregnancy study. CDR3 protein: CASSLVVASGVYEQYF. In nucleotide form, the sequence is TGCGCCAGCAGCTTGGTTGTGGCTAGCGGGGTTTACGAGCAGTACTTC.